This T cell receptor (beta chain) originates from a study of shared clonotypes between healthy human individuals. Study-wide results and caveats: Specimens sampled were limited to blood, with tissue repertoires likely differing.

The protocol was immunoSEQ multiplex PCR, while the TCRdb copy is restricted to in-frame clones and leaves out a portion. The table shows over a million clones, with 96% occurring only once. V trimming: 4 bases; J trimming: 3 bases; junction bases outside the gene matches: 9. Germline CDR1 SGHRS, CDR2 YFSETQ. The length of the CDR3 is 15 residues. All participating donors were Caucasian adults from Nashville, Tennessee. Investigators divided CD4+ cells into CD45RA+ naive and CD45RA-negative memory subsets. In the case of this clone: Its antigen is still unknown.

This chain joins TRBV5-1 and TRBJ2-7; 8 positions match TRBD1. The source is a man younger than 40 in good health. The source material was naive CD4+ T cells sorted from blood. Subset reported: CD45RA+ positively selected. The CDR3 region has the DNA TGCGCCAGCAGCAGTACCGGGACAGGCCGCTACGAGCAGTACTTC. Translating gives CASSSTGTGRYEQYF.